This is a list of T cell receptor beta chains from one sample in a study of response to subunit inactivated influenza vaccine. MiXCR was run by TCRdb on the RT-PCR reads, yielding one entry per CDR3 protein. The profile shows around 490,000 distinct CDR3 sequences, around 8% of them singletons. Source: PBMCs from blood, taken around 2 years after vaccination. These receptors were taken from a man aged 50-75 years who received an inactivated influenza vaccine. Both conserved end residues are part of each CDR3. Each record gives: clone size, J gene, V gene, D gene, CDR3 DNA, CDR3 protein. The D gene is left open where the match is weak. A clone size is listed for some rows: how often the clone was seen (once, few, many), or a class if it is expanded.

size: .
J: TRBJ2-3
V: TRBV3-1
D: TRBD2
DNA: TGTGCCAGCAGCAAGCAGGGCGGGAGGGCAGATACGCAGTATTTT
CDR3: CASSKQGGRADTQYF

size: many
J: TRBJ1-1
V: TRBV4-2
D: .
DNA: TGTGCCAGCAGCCAAGTCGGACCCCCGGACACTGAAGCTTTCTTT
CDR3: CASSQVGPPDTEAFF

size: many
J: TRBJ2-2
V: TRBV7-9
D: TRBD1
DNA: TGTGCCAGCAGTCGACAGGGGGCCGGGGAGCTGTTTTTT
CDR3: CASSRQGAGELFF

size: .
J: TRBJ2-1
V: TRBV7-9
D: TRBD2
DNA: TGTGCCAGCAGCTCGGGACTAGCGCGTATGGACGAGCAGTTCTTC
CDR3: CASSSGLARMDEQFF

size: few
J: TRBJ1-6
V: TRBV20-1
D: .
DNA: TGCAGTGCTAGGACGGGGACCTATAATTCACCCCTCCACTTT
CDR3: CSARTGTYNSPLHF

size: few
J: TRBJ2-6
V: TRBV7-2
D: .
DNA: TGTGCCAGCAGCTTAGACAGGGTGTCTGGGGCCAACGTCCTGACTTTC
CDR3: CASSLDRVSGANVLTF

size: .
J: TRBJ2-5
V: TRBV3-1
D: TRBD2
DNA: TGTGCCAGCAGCGAGCAGAGGACTAGCGGGAAAGAGACCCAGTACTTC
CDR3: CASSEQRTSGKETQYF

size: few
J: TRBJ1-2
V: TRBV6-5
D: .
DNA: TGTGCCAGCTTCCTTATTAACTATGGCTACACCTTC
CDR3: CASFLINYGYTF

size: few
J: TRBJ2-1
V: TRBV7-9
D: .
DNA: TGTGCCGGCATCGGACAGCACAATGAGCAGTTCTTC
CDR3: CAGIGQHNEQFF

size: many
J: TRBJ1-1
V: TRBV5-1
D: TRBD1
DNA: TGCGCCAGCAGCTTGGAGGGGGCAGGGGTCGCTTTCTTT
CDR3: CASSLEGAGVAFF

size: .
J: TRBJ2-2
V: TRBV24-1
D: .
DNA: TGTGCCACAGGGGATGGATACCCCGGGGAGCTGTTTTTT
CDR3: CATGDGYPGELFF

size: few
J: TRBJ2-3
V: TRBV29-1
D: .
DNA: TGCAGCGTTGGGGGAACTAGCACAGATACGCAGTATTTT
CDR3: CSVGGTSTDTQYF

size: few
J: TRBJ2-2
V: TRBV30
D: TRBD1
DNA: TGTGCCTGGAGTCGCGACAGGGCGAACACCGGGGAGCTGTTTTTT
CDR3: CAWSRDRANTGELFF

size: .
J: TRBJ2-5
V: TRBV20-1
D: .
DNA: TGCAGTGCTACGGGCACGAGGGAGACCCAGTACTTC
CDR3: CSATGTRETQYF

size: few
J: TRBJ2-2
V: TRBV28
D: TRBD1
DNA: TGTGCCAGCAGTTTGCCGTGGACAGGGGCCAACACCGGGGAGCTGTTTTTT
CDR3: CASSLPWTGANTGELFF

size: many
J: TRBJ2-1
V: TRBV12-3/TRBV12-4
D: .
DNA: TGTGCCAGCAATTTGGCGGGTTACAATGAGCAGTTCTTC
CDR3: CASNLAGYNEQFF

size: many
J: TRBJ2-7
V: TRBV20-1
D: .
DNA: TGCAGTGCTAGACAGGCTATGGCCTACGAGCAGTACTTC
CDR3: CSARQAMAYEQYF

size: .
J: TRBJ1-3
V: TRBV7-2
D: TRBD1
DNA: TGTGCCAGCAGCTTAGGGACAGGGACGGGAAACACCATATATTTT
CDR3: CASSLGTGTGNTIYF

size: few
J: TRBJ2-7
V: TRBV5-1
D: .
DNA: TGCGCCAGCAGCTTGAGTGCTAGCAGCTTTTCTGGCGAGCAGTACTTC
CDR3: CASSLSASSFSGEQYF